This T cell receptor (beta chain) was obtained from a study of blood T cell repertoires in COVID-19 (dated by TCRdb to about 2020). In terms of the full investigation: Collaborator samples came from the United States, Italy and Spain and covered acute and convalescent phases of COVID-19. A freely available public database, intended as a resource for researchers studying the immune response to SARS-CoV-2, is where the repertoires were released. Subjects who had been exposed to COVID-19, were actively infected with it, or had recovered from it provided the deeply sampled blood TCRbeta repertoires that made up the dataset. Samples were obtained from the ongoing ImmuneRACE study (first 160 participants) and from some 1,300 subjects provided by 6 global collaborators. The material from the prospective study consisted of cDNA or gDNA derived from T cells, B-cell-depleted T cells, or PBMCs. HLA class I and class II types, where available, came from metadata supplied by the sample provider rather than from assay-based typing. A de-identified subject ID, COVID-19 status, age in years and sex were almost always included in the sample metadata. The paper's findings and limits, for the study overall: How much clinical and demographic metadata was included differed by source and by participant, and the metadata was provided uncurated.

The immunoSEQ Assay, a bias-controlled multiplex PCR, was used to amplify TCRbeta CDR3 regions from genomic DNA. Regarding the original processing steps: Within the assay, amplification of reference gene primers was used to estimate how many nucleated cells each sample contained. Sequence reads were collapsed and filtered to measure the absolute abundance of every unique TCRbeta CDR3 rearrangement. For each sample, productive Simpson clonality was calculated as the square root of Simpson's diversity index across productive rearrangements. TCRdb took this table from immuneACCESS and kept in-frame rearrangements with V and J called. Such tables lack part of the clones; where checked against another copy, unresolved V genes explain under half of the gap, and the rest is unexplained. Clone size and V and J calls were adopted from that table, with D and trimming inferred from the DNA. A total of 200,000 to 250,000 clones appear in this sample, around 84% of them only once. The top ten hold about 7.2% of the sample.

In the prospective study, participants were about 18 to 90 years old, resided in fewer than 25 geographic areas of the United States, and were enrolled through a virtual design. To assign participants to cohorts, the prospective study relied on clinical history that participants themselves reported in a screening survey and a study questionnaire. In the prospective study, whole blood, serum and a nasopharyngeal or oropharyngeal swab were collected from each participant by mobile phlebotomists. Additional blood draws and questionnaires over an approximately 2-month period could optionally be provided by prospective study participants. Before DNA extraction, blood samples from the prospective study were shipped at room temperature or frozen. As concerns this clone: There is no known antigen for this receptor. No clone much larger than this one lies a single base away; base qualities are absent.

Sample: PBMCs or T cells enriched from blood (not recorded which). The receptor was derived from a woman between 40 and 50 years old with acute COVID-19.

CDR3 loop: CATSRGPGTGHIYGYTF. The DNA sequence reads TGTGCCACCAGCAGGGGGCCCGGGACAGGGCATATTTATGGCTACACCTTC. Here the chain combines TRBV15 and TRBJ1-2; TRBD1 fits 9 bases in the junction. The cysteine opens and the phenylalanine closes a CDR3 of 17 amino acids. CDR3 DNA only is kept here, 51 bases in frame from base 1. CDR1 is given as LNHNV and CDR2 as YYDKDF, both from the germline V gene (reference sequence). Relative to germline, V is missing 3 bases and J is missing 5 bases, with 13 bases of the junction outside any gene match.